Presented here are 32 T cell receptor beta chains from one specimen sequenced in a study of shared clonotypes between healthy human individuals. The assay was immunoSEQ multiplex PCR, and TCRdb's table has in-frame clones only and misses some. The sample contains some 500,000 clones, less than 96% of which appear only once. Sequenced material: naive CD4+ T cells sorted from blood. Noted subset: CD45RA+ positively selected. The receptors derive from a woman aged 25 to 39 in good health.

Only one count was recorded for this clone. The chain uses TRBV4-1 and TRBJ2-2; 12 positions match TRBD2. The junction had 8 bases not matched to a gene; V was cut back by 0 bases and J by 3 bases. Germline-derived CDR1 and CDR2 are MGHRA and YSYEKL. The CDR3 is 19 amino acids. CDR3 DNA: TGCGCCAGCAGCCAAGATTCTCGGCGACTAGCGGGAGACACCGGGGAGCTGTTTTTT. Its translation is CASSQDSRRLAGDTGELFF.

The chain uses TRBV7-8 and TRBJ1-5; possible D gene TRBD1, 5 bases. Germline assignment: CDR1 SGHVS and CDR2 FQNEAQ. The CDR3 covers 14 residues. V was cut by 4 bases and J by 1 base, with 8 bases left in between. The CDR3 is CASSSQESNQPQHF. The CDR3, as DNA: TGTGCCAGCAGCTCACAGGAAAGCAATCAGCCCCAGCATTTT.

This chain connects TRBV5-1 to TRBJ2-3; perhaps TRBD1 as D (7 bases). V lost 4 bases and J 3 bases, leaving 12 bases between the germline ends. CDR1 and CDR2 from the germline V gene are SGHRS and YFSETQ. This CDR3 contains 14 residues. This CDR3 is CASSAQGGTDTQYF. The CDR3 nucleotides are TGCGCCAGCAGCGCCCAGGGGGGAACAGATACGCAGTATTTT.

The chain recombines TRBV10-3 with TRBJ1-3; D may be TRBD1 (6 bases). Trimming took off 3 bases at V and 0 bases at J, with 12 bases between the two ends. The length of the CDR3 is 16 residues. Germline CDR1 reads ENHRY; CDR2 reads SYGVKD. The DNA of the CDR3 is TGTGCCATCAGTGATACAGGGATCTCCTCTGGAAACACCATATATTTT. Encoded protein: CAISDTGISSGNTIYF.

This clone was observed a single time. The DNA of the CDR3 is TGCGCCAGCAGCCCCAGGACGGGACAGGGCTACGAGCAGTACTTC. Protein product: CASSPRTGQGYEQYF. This sequence joins TRBV5-1 and TRBJ2-7; 9 bases line up with TRBD1. The J segment lost 3 bases and the V segment lost 4 bases, leaving 8 bases of the junction unmatched. Germline V gene lookup returns CDR1 SGHRS and CDR2 YFSETQ. The CDR3 is made up of 15 amino acids. Full variable domain (remainder filled in from reference TRBV5-1 and TRBJ2-7): KAGVTQTPRYLIKTRGQQVTLSCSPISGHRSVSWYQQTPGQGLQFLFEYFSETQRNKGNFPGRFSGRQFSNSRSEMNVSTLELGDSALYLCASSPRTGQGYEQYFGPGTRLTVT.

The chain is built from TRBV5-1 and TRBJ1-1; 7 bases agree with TRBD1. V gave up 3 bases and J gave up 4 bases; unmatched junction bases: 6. CDR3 length equals 14 residues. Germline V gene data show CDR1 as SGHRS and CDR2 as YFSETQ. The CDR3 region is CASSSQGMSTEAFF. For the CDR3, the DNA is TGCGCCAGCAGCTCACAGGGGATGAGCACTGAAGCTTTCTTT.

The chain is built from TRBV18 and TRBJ2-2; D call uncertain. Per germline, CDR1 KGHSH and CDR2 LQKENI. V gave up 3 bases and J gave up 3 bases, with 11 bases separating them. The CDR3 has 15 amino acids. The CDR3 nucleotides read TGTGCCAGCTCACCTCGCGTCATTGACACCGGGGAGCTGTTTTTT. This gives the protein CASSPRVIDTGELFF.

Remarks on this clone: Additional DNA sequences in this sample encode the identical CDR3. The CDR3 reads CASSLYGSSGNTIYF. The CDR3 bases are TGTGCCAGCAGTTTATACGGGAGCTCTGGAAACACCATATATTTT. V and J are TRBV27 and TRBJ1-3; no clear D gene. V lost 1 base and J 0 bases, leaving 7 bases between the germline ends. Germline CDR1 MNHEY, CDR2 SMNVEV (reference sequence). This CDR3 is built from 15 residues.

The chain's CDR3 is CASSVSGGPWGANVLTF. In DNA form, the CDR3 reads TGTGCCAGCAGCGTGTCAGGGGGACCGTGGGGGGCCAACGTCCTGACTTTC. This rearrangement joins TRBV9 to TRBJ2-6; TRBD1 matches 7 bases. The CDR3 has 17 amino acids. J gave up 4 bases and V 2 bases, and 9 bases lay outside the gene matches. Germline V lookup: CDR1 SGDLS, CDR2 YYNGEE. Using reference TRBV9 and TRBJ2-6 for the parts outside the CDR3, the full variable domain is DSGVTQTPKHLITATGQRVTLRCSPRSGDLSVYWYQQSLDQGLQFLIQYYNGEERAKGNILERFSAQQFPDLHSELNLSSLELGDSALYFCASSVSGGPWGANVLTFGAGSRLTVL.

The chain has TRBV4-1 and TRBJ2-6; D is ambiguous. This CDR3 contains 17 residues. V was pared by 1 base and J by 0 bases, with 10 bases between. The germline gives CDR1 MGHRA, CDR2 YSYEKL. The CDR3 nucleotides are TGCGCCAGCAGCCAAGTCGGACCGCACTCTGGGGCCAACGTCCTGACTTTC. The encoded protein is CASSQVGPHSGANVLTF.

V and J are TRBV7-2 and TRBJ2-5, with a tentative D call TRBD2 (5 bases). This CDR3 has 13 amino acids. Germline values: CDR1 SGHTA, CDR2 FQGNSA. V was cut by 0 bases and J by 4 bases, with 6 bases left in between. The CDR3 sequence is CASSLARVETQYF. CDR3 DNA: TGTGCCAGCAGCTTAGCGAGGGTAGAGACCCAGTACTTC.

The gene calls are TRBV27 and TRBJ2-2; D unresolved. The CDR3 contains 13 residues. CDR1 MNHEY and CDR2 SMNVEV come from the germline V gene (reference sequence). V was clipped by 5 bases and J by 2 bases, with 6 bases between them. The CDR3 loop reads CASSPLNTGELFF. The DNA for the CDR3 is TGTGCCAGCAGTCCGCTAAACACCGGGGAGCTGTTTTTT.

The rearrangement uses TRBV27 and TRBJ2-5; 7 bases align to TRBD2. The better agreement between TRBJ2-7 and the DNA end casts doubt on the J call. Germline V gives CDR1 MNHEY, CDR2 SMNVEV (reference sequence). The CDR3 length is 15 residues. The CDR3 bases are TGTGCCAGCAGTTTAAGGGCGGGAGCCCCCTACGAGCAGTACTTC. Its translation: CASSLRAGAPYEQYF.

The J gene is TRBJ2-7, the V gene TRBV2; no definite D call. The CDR3 is made up of 10 amino acids. Trimming removed 8 bases from V and 2 bases from J, with 4 bases in between. Germline CDR1 reads SNHLY; CDR2 reads FYNNEI. The CDR3 protein is CASGAYEQYF. The CDR3 bases are TGTGCCAGCGGAGCCTACGAGCAGTACTTC.

The chain employs TRBV28 and TRBJ2-7; 10 bases are shared with TRBD2. The trim removed 0 bases at V and 3 bases at J, leaving 2 bases unmatched. Germline V lookup: CDR1 MDHEN, CDR2 SYDVKM. CDR3 length: 15 amino acids. The CDR3 reads CASSLWLAGDYEQYF. Written as DNA, the CDR3 is TGTGCCAGCAGTTTATGGCTAGCGGGAGACTACGAGCAGTACTTC. The variable domain in full, with the rest retrieved from reference TRBV28 and TRBJ2-7, is DVKVTQSSRYLVKRTGEKVFLECVQDMDHENMFWYRQDPGLGLRLIYFSYDVKMKEKGDIPEGYSVSREKKERFSLILESASTNQTSMYLCASSLWLAGDYEQYFGPGTRLTVT.

The chain recombines TRBV19 with TRBJ1-4; the D gene is possibly TRBD1 (5 bases). CDR1 is LNHDA, CDR2 SQIVND, per germline (reference sequence). Trimming took off 4 bases at V and 6 bases at J, with 15 bases between the two ends. The CDR3 runs to 15 residues. The CDR3 region has the DNA TGTGCCAGTAGTAGGTCCGGGACTAGCTATGAAAAACTGTTTTTT. It encodes CASSRSGTSYEKLFF.

This chain connects TRBV18 to TRBJ1-1; D is unresolved. CDR3 length equals 15 residues. Germline V lookup: CDR1 KGHSH, CDR2 LQKENI. The V gene lost 2 bases and the J gene lost 0 bases, with 10 bases spanning the gap. DNA of the CDR3: TGTGCCAGCTCACCAGTGGGCAACATGAACACTGAAGCTTTCTTT. Amino acid sequence: CASSPVGNMNTEAFF.

The chain joins TRBV5-4 to TRBJ2-7, with 8 bases matching TRBD2. With 5 bases clipped from V and 5 bases from J, the junction kept 9 bases outside the gene matches. The germline CDR1 and CDR2 sequences are SGHNT and YYREEE (reference sequence). The CDR3 totals 14 residues. The CDR3 is CASRRLAGDDEQYF. DNA of the CDR3: TGTGCCAGCAGACGTCTAGCGGGTGACGACGAGCAGTACTTC.

This chain links TRBV5-1 with TRBJ2-7; 7 bases agree with TRBD1. The CDR3 has 15 residues. Germline CDR1 SGHRS, CDR2 YFSETQ. V lost 4 bases to trimming and J lost 3 bases; unmatched junction nucleotides: 10. The CDR3 region has the DNA TGCGCCAGCAGCCTGAGTGTCCAGGGGGTCTACGAGCAGTACTTC. Protein sequence: CASSLSVQGVYEQYF.

The V call is TRBV30, the J call TRBJ2-7; possibly TRBD1 for D (6 bases). Trimming shortened V by 5 bases and J by 2 bases, and 10 bases separated the two germline ends. Germline assignment: CDR1 GTSNPN and CDR2 SVGIG (reference sequence). This CDR3 contains 12 residues. The CDR3 sequence is CAWGTRAYEQYF. In DNA form, the CDR3 reads TGTGCCTGGGGGACACGGGCCTACGAGCAGTACTTC.

The chain employs TRBV25-1 and TRBJ2-2; 7 bases are shared with TRBD1. CDR1 MGHDK and CDR2 SYGVNS come from the germline V gene. CDR3 length: 14 residues. Trimming at V came to 8 bases and at J to 4 bases, leaving 7 bases not matched to a gene. In DNA form, the CDR3 reads TGTGCCAGCGCTGAGGGGGCCCTCACCGGGGAGCTGTTTTTT. Its translation: CASAEGALTGELFF. The entire variable domain, with the rest obtained from reference TRBV25-1 and TRBJ2-2, is as follows: EADIYQTPRYLVIGTGKKITLECSQTMGHDKMYWYQQDPGMELHLIHYSYGVNSTEKGDLSSESTVSRIRTEHFPLTLESARPSHTSQYLCASAEGALTGELFFGEGSRLTVL.

This clone was detected only once. This chain connects TRBV29-1 to TRBJ1-6; D unresolved. CDR1 is SQVTM, CDR2 ANQGSEA, per germline. The CDR3 totals 13 residues. Trimming removed 5 bases from V and 7 bases from J, with 12 bases in between. CDR3 sequence (DNA): TGCAGCGTTAAGGAAGTCAGGAATTCACCCCTCCACTTT. It yields the protein CSVKEVRNSPLHF. The full variable domain, with the rest looked up from reference TRBV29-1 and TRBJ1-6, is SAVISQKPSRDICQRGTSLTIQCQVDSQVTMMFWYRQQPGQSLTLIATANQGSEATYESGFVIDKFPISRPNLTFSTLTVSNMSPEDSSIYLCSVKEVRNSPLHFGNGTRLTVT.

The CDR3 sequence is CASSSTGTTYRTDTQYF. For the CDR3, the DNA is TGCGCCAGCAGCTCCACCGGGACTACCTACCGCACAGATACGCAGTATTTT. This chain connects TRBV5-1 to TRBJ2-3, with 7 bases lining up with TRBD2. This CDR3 has 17 amino acids. The J segment lost 1 base and the V segment lost 3 bases, leaving 11 bases of the junction unmatched. The germline V gene has CDR1 SGHRS and CDR2 YFSETQ. The full variable domain, with the rest looked up from reference TRBV5-1 and TRBJ2-3, is KAGVTQTPRYLIKTRGQQVTLSCSPISGHRSVSWYQQTPGQGLQFLFEYFSETQRNKGNFPGRFSGRQFSNSRSEMNVSTLELGDSALYLCASSSTGTTYRTDTQYFGPGTRLTVL.

This chain joins TRBV5-1 and TRBJ1-5; D gene unclear. The CDR3 length is 14 residues. CDR1 SGHRS and CDR2 YFSETQ come from the germline V gene. V was pared by 3 bases and J by 7 bases, with 14 bases between. The CDR3 region is CASSSVPSGQPQHF. In nucleotides, the CDR3 is TGCGCCAGCAGCTCCGTCCCATCCGGGCAGCCCCAGCATTTT. Supplemented by reference TRBV5-1 and TRBJ1-5, the full variable domain reads KAGVTQTPRYLIKTRGQQVTLSCSPISGHRSVSWYQQTPGQGLQFLFEYFSETQRNKGNFPGRFSGRQFSNSRSEMNVSTLELGDSALYLCASSSVPSGQPQHFGDGTRLSIL.

The V and J genes are TRBV5-1 and TRBJ2-3; 10 bases match TRBD2. The J segment lost 5 bases and the V segment lost 2 bases, leaving 5 bases of the junction unmatched. The germline gives CDR1 SGHRS, CDR2 YFSETQ. The CDR3 contains 15 residues. CDR3 nucleotides: TGCGCCAGCAGCTTAGCCCCTAGCGGGAGAGATACGCAGTATTTT. Protein product: CASSLAPSGRDTQYF. The full variable domain, in which reference TRBV5-1 and TRBJ2-3 provide the parts outside the CDR3, is KAGVTQTPRYLIKTRGQQVTLSCSPISGHRSVSWYQQTPGQGLQFLFEYFSETQRNKGNFPGRFSGRQFSNSRSEMNVSTLELGDSALYLCASSLAPSGRDTQYFGPGTRLTVL.

The rearrangement links TRBV11-2 to TRBJ2-7, with D possibly matching TRBD2 (5 bases). Germline V gene lookup returns CDR1 SGHAT and CDR2 FQNNGV. V dropped 1 base and J dropped 4 bases, with 14 bases sitting between them. CDR3 size: 15 residues. The CDR3 nucleotides are TGTGCCAGCAGCTTAGGGACTTACCTTTTTTACGAGCAGTACTTC. This gives the protein CASSLGTYLFYEQYF. Looking up the rest from reference TRBV11-2 and TRBJ2-7 gives the full variable domain: EAGVAQSPRYKIIEKRQSVAFWCNPISGHATLYWYQQILGQGPKLLIQFQNNGVVDDSQLPKDRFSAERLKGVDSTLKIQPAKLEDSAVYLCASSLGTYLFYEQYFGPGTRLTVT.

CDR3 sequence (DNA): TGTGCCAGCAGCTTTCACCGTAGCGGGAGTGTCGACGAGCAGTACTTC. It specifies CASSFHRSGSVDEQYF. The chain employs TRBV9 and TRBJ2-7, with 9 bases identical to TRBD2. Per germline, CDR1 SGDLS and CDR2 YYNGEE. V lost 4 bases to trimming and J lost 5 bases; unmatched junction nucleotides: 13. This CDR3 region has 16 residues.

V usage is TRBV6-5 and J usage is TRBJ1-4; D is perhaps TRBD1 (6 bases). Germline CDR1 is MNHEY and CDR2 is SVGAGI. Between the trimmed V and J ends, which lost 5 bases and 8 bases, there was a span of 18 bases. This CDR3 contains 15 residues. CDR3: CASSRNRVRGEKLFF. In DNA, the CDR3 is TGTGCCAGCAGTCGGAACAGGGTACGGGGGGAAAAACTGTTTTTT.

J is TRBJ2-5 and V is TRBV5-4; D is possibly TRBD1 (6 bases). V was shortened by 5 bases and J by 4 bases, with 18 bases between the two germline ends. CDR1 and CDR2 from the germline V gene are SGHNT and YYREEE (reference sequence). The length of the CDR3 is 15 residues. Here the CDR3 DNA reads TGTGCCAGCAGGCCCCGGGACATTGGGGGAGAGACCCAGTACTTC. Protein product: CASRPRDIGGETQYF.

The chain couples TRBV4-1 to TRBJ2-7, with TRBD2 identical over 7 bases. This CDR3 spans 15 amino acids. Germline values: CDR1 MGHRA, CDR2 YSYEKL. J was trimmed by 0 bases and V by 1 base; bases with no gene match: 3. CDR3 nucleotides: TGCGCCAGCAGCCAAGGAACGGGGGGCTCCTACGAGCAGTACTTC. The encoded protein is CASSQGTGGSYEQYF.

The chain carries TRBV4-1 and TRBJ2-1; TRBD2 agrees at 11 bases. V trimming: 2 bases; J trimming: 8 bases; junction bases outside the gene matches: 8. The CDR3 extends over 16 amino acids. Per germline, CDR1 MGHRA and CDR2 YSYEKL. The CDR3 DNA reads as TGCGCCAGCAGCCAACTGGCTAGCGGGAGGCGGGATGAGCAGTTCTTC. Protein: CASSQLASGRRDEQFF.

V usage is TRBV2 and J usage is TRBJ2-7; D remains unclear. This CDR3 region has 18 residues. V lost 5 bases and J 0 bases, leaving 23 bases between the germline ends. CDR1 and CDR2 from the germline V gene are SNHLY and FYNNEI. This CDR3 reads CASSTQIGLGLSSYEQYF. DNA of the CDR3: TGTGCCAGCAGTACTCAAATTGGGCTAGGTTTGAGCTCCTACGAGCAGTACTTC.